This T cell receptor (beta chain) was retrieved from a study of blood T cell repertoires in COVID-19. Study details: Sources were T cells, B-cell-depleted T cells, or PBMCs; the material itself was cDNA or gDNA.

The germline CDR1 and CDR2 sequences are LNHNV and YYDKDF (reference sequence). V lost 0 bases and J 7 bases, leaving 6 bases between the germline ends. The CDR3 spans 12 residues. Libraries were prepared by immunoSEQ multiplex PCR; TCRdb keeps only in-frame clonotypes and omits some of them. The table lists 130,000 or so clones, just over 85% of them singletons. This chain uses TRBV15 with TRBJ1-2; D is ambiguous. The TCR was taken from a woman aged 55-69 years with acute or convalescent COVID-19. Specimen: peripheral blood. The chain's CDR3 is CATSRDLGGYTF. The CDR3 DNA reads as TGTGCCACCAGCAGAGATCTCGGTGGCTACACCTTC.